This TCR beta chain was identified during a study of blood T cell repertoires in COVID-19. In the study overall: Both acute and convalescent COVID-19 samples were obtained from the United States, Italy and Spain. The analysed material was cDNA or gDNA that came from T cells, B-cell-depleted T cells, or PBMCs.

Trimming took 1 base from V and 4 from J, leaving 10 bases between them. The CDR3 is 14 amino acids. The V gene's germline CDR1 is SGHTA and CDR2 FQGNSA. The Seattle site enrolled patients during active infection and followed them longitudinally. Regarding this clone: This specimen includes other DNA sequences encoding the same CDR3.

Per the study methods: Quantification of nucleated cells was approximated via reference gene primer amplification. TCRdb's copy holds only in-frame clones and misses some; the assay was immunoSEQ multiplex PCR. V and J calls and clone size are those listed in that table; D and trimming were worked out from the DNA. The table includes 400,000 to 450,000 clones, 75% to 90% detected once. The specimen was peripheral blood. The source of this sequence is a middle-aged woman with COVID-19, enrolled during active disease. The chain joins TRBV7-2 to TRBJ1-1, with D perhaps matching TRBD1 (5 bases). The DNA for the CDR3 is TGTGCCAGCAGCTTAGGGGGGGTGGGCACTGAAGCTTTCTTT. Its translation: CASSLGGVGTEAFF.